These 7 T cell receptor beta chains were sequenced from one sample in a study of PD-L1 blockade in urothelial cancer. Some clones are missing from TCRdb's copy, which holds only in-frame ones; the method was immunoSEQ multiplex PCR. The repertoire holds roughly 30,000 clones, with over 75% as singletons. Time point described: pretreatment peripheral blood. This specimen consisted of PBMCs, obtained around atezolizumab (anti-PD-L1) treatment. Every receptor here comes from a man aged 55 to 70 with urothelial cancer.

This clone has more than one count but fewer than ten. Distinct nucleotide sequences in the sample also encode this CDR3. V is TRBV7-3 and J is TRBJ2-5; no definite D call. Germline V lookup: CDR1 SGHTA, CDR2 FQGTGA. The CDR3 is made up of 14 amino acids. V was trimmed by 5 bases and J by 1 base, leaving 11 bases between them. CDR3 sequence: CASSPTGLQETQYF. The DNA for the CDR3 is TGTGCCAGCAGCCCCACTGGGCTCCAAGAGACCCAGTACTTC.

This rearrangement joins TRBV2 to TRBJ2-7; D may be TRBD1 (6 bases). This CDR3 comprises 13 residues. The germline CDR1 and CDR2 sequences are SNHLY and FYNNEI. Trimming stripped 7 bases from V and 4 bases from J, with 14 bases between. The CDR3: CASTAGRGYEQYF. The CDR3 coding sequence is TGTGCCAGCACCGCGGGCAGGGGATACGAGCAGTACTTC.

The chain carries TRBV18 and TRBJ2-2, with 8 bases lining up with TRBD2. Trimming at V came to 0 bases and at J to 7 bases, leaving 7 bases not matched to a gene. This CDR3 spans 16 amino acids. CDR1 is KGHSH and CDR2 is LQKENI in the germline V gene. The CDR3: CASSPPSGSRGGELFF. CDR3 nucleotide sequence: TGTGCCAGCTCACCACCGAGCGGGAGCAGGGGCGGGGAGCTGTTTTTT.

The chain recombines TRBV7-3 with TRBJ2-1; 12 nucleotides line up with TRBD2. V lost 5 bases and J lost 1; bases outside the gene matches: 12. Germline V gene sequence: CDR1 SGHTA, CDR2 FQGTGA. This CDR3 spans 19 amino acids. The CDR3 DNA follows: TGTGCCAGCAGCGGCCACGAGACTAGCGGGAGTGCGTCCTACAATGAGCAGTTCTTC. Amino acid sequence: CASSGHETSGSASYNEQFF.

The rearrangement uses TRBV6-5 and TRBJ2-1, with 7 bases that match TRBD2. CDR1 MNHEY and CDR2 SVGAGI come from the germline V gene. The CDR3 length is 15 residues. The ends lost 0 bases at V and 8 bases at J; junction bases unmatched: 7. CDR3 bases: TGTGCCAGCAGTTACTCGACCCTAGCGGTGGATGAGCAGTTCTTC. It specifies CASSYSTLAVDEQFF.

The rearrangement joins TRBV6-5 to TRBJ2-7, with TRBD2 matching 7 bases. V lost 4 bases to trimming and J lost 2 bases; unmatched junction nucleotides: 11. CDR3 size: 16 residues. CDR1 is MNHEY, CDR2 SVGAGI, per germline. In nucleotides, the CDR3 is TGTGCCAGCAGTTTCACTCACAGCGGGAATCCCTACGAGCAGTACTTC. It codes for CASSFTHSGNPYEQYF.

The chain is built from TRBV13 and TRBJ1-2; TRBD1 might be the D (5 bases). Trimming pared 2 bases from V and 8 bases from J, leaving 12 bases between. Germline V gives CDR1 PRHDT, CDR2 FYEKMQ (reference sequence). The CDR3 contains 13 residues. The chain's CDR3 is CASSLNPQGGYTF. The CDR3 DNA is TGTGCCAGCAGCTTAAACCCGCAGGGAGGCTACACCTTC.